Below are 22 T cell receptor beta chains sequenced from a single sample in a study of cytomegalovirus exposure and HLA in healthy donors (dated by TCRdb to 2015 to 2018). The method behind the library was the immunoSEQ multiplex PCR assay. TCRdb provides this immuneACCESS table in a form limited to in-frame rearrangements. Some clones are lacking; in checked studies, under half of them reflect an unresolved V gene, and why the rest are absent is not known. For this sample the table gives fewer than 140,000 clones, of which about 85% were detected only once. The ten most abundant clones make up about 2% of the sample. Sequencing input: PBMCs. The receptors here all came from a woman between 18 and 29 years old in good health and CMV-seropositive.

J is TRBJ2-5 and V is TRBV2; 8 bases agree with TRBD1. The CDR3 is 14 residues long. Trimming cost V 7 bases and J 2 bases; bases outside gene matches: 6. Germline V CDR1 and CDR2: SNHLY, FYNNEI. In DNA, the CDR3 is TGTGCCAGCATTACGGACAGGGATCAAGAGACCCAGTACTTC. Translation: CASITDRDQETQYF. Supplemented by reference TRBV2 and TRBJ2-5, the full variable domain reads EPEVTQTPSHQVTQMGQEVILRCVPISNHLYFYWYRQILGQKVEFLVSFYNNEISEKSEIFDDQFSVERPDGSNFTLKIRSTKLEDSAMYFCASITDRDQETQYFGPGTRLLVL.

The J gene is TRBJ2-3, the V gene TRBV4-1, with a weak D call TRBD1 (5 bases). Germline V gives CDR1 MGHRA, CDR2 YSYEKL. V was shortened by 4 bases and J by 0 bases, with 20 bases between the two germline ends. The CDR3 loop spans 18 amino acids. DNA of the CDR3: TGCGCCAGCAGCCCTCTTTCCTCTGGGGCGCCTAGCACAGATACGCAGTATTTT. The encoded protein is CASSPLSSGAPSTDTQYF.

The chain recombines TRBV29-1 with TRBJ2-1, with a weak D call TRBD1 (6 bases). The CDR3 is 11 residues long. Trimming cost V 6 bases and J 6 bases, with 9 bases left between them. Germline-derived CDR1 and CDR2 are SQVTM and ANQGSEA. CDR3 nucleotides: TGCAGCGTGGGACAAGGCAATGAGCAGTTCTTC. This codes for CSVGQGNEQFF.

V usage is TRBV2 and J usage is TRBJ2-3; 9 nucleotides line up with TRBD1. Trimming removed 9 bases from V and 4 bases from J; junction bases left unmatched: 8. The CDR3 is 14 residues long. CDR1 and CDR2 (germline): SNHLY, FYNNEI. The CDR3 sequence: CASFGTGRADTQYF. Here the CDR3 DNA reads TGTGCCAGTTTTGGGACAGGGAGGGCAGATACGCAGTATTTT.

The chain recombines TRBV5-1 with TRBJ2-5; TRBD2 is a possible D gene (5 bases). This CDR3 is built from 13 residues. Germline CDR1 SGHRS, CDR2 YFSETQ. The V and J ends lost 4 bases and 4 bases respectively, with 11 bases between them. The CDR3 sequence: CASSLQRGETQYF. CDR3 DNA: TGCGCCAGCAGCCTTCAACGGGGAGAGACCCAGTACTTC.

This clone was observed a few times. The V and J genes are TRBV6-6 and TRBJ2-1; TRBD2 aligns across 10 bases. Germline values: CDR1 MNHNY, CDR2 SVGAGI (reference sequence). The V segment lost 7 bases and the J segment 8 bases; nucleotides outside the gene matches: 8. This CDR3 contains 14 residues. The CDR3 DNA reads as TGTGCCAGCAATCGAGCGGGGGGGTTGGATGAGCAGTTCTTC. Translation gives CASNRAGGLDEQFF.

The genes are TRBV7-2 and TRBJ1-2, with a weak D call TRBD1 (5 bases). V lost 2 bases to trimming and J lost 0 bases, with 16 bases between them. This CDR3 contains 17 residues. In germline, CDR1 is SGHTA, CDR2 FQGNSA. The chain's CDR3 is CASSLTYRDSSNYGYTF. The CDR3 bases are TGTGCCAGCAGCTTAACCTACCGCGACAGCTCTAACTATGGCTACACCTTC.

The CDR3 spells CASSYSTTGGDNEQFF. CDR3 coding DNA: TGTGCCAGCAGTTACTCGACTACAGGGGGGGACAATGAGCAGTTCTTC. This chain uses TRBV6-5 with TRBJ2-1; a weak D match, TRBD1 (8 bases). CDR3 length: 16 amino acids. Between the trimmed V and J ends, which lost 0 bases and 5 bases, there was a span of 14 bases. Germline CDR1 reads MNHEY; CDR2 reads SVGAGI.

CDR3 in amino acids: CASSLGGESNQPQHF. In nucleotides, the CDR3 is TGTGCCAGCAGCTTGGGGGGGGAGAGCAATCAGCCCCAGCATTTT. The chain combines TRBV7-9 with TRBJ1-5, with D possibly matching TRBD1 (5 bases). Germline-derived CDR1 and CDR2 are SEHNR and FQNEAQ (reference sequence). V was cut by 3 bases and J by 1 base, with 10 bases left in between. The CDR3 totals 15 residues.

V usage is TRBV28 and J usage is TRBJ2-1; D is undetermined. V lost 6 bases and J 10 bases, leaving 13 bases between the germline ends. Germline CDR1 and CDR2: MDHEN and SYDVKM. This CDR3 comprises 12 residues. The CDR3: CASSPTLPEQFF. Written as DNA, the CDR3 is TGTGCCAGCAGCCCTACGTTACCGGAGCAGTTCTTC.

CDR3: CSVETGQNTEAFF. The CDR3 nucleotides read TGCAGCGTTGAAACAGGACAGAACACTGAAGCTTTCTTT. This rearrangement joins TRBV29-1 to TRBJ1-1; D is possibly TRBD1 (5 bases). The germline gives CDR1 SQVTM, CDR2 ANQGSEA. V gave up 2 bases and J gave up 1 base, with 8 bases separating them. This CDR3 has 13 residues. Complete variable domain (other parts from reference TRBV29-1 and TRBJ1-1): SAVISQKPSRDICQRGTSLTIQCQVDSQVTMMFWYRQQPGQSLTLIATANQGSEATYESGFVIDKFPISRPNLTFSTLTVSNMSPEDSSIYLCSVETGQNTEAFFGQGTRLTVV.

J is TRBJ1-6 and V is TRBV19; tentative D call: TRBD1 (6 bases). The CDR3 spans 16 residues. Germline V lookup: CDR1 LNHDA, CDR2 SQIVND (reference sequence). Between the trimmed V and J ends, which lost 5 bases and 9 bases, there was a span of 20 bases. CDR3 region: CASSVKDSQLTSPLHF. CDR3 bases: TGTGCCAGTAGTGTGAAGGACAGCCAACTTACTTCACCCCTCCACTTT.

As DNA, the CDR3 is TGTGCCAGCAGCCAAATTCGGACAGGACTTGCGGAAGCTTTCTTT. Amino acids: CASSQIRTGLAEAFF. This chain uses TRBV14 with TRBJ1-1, with 7 bases fitting TRBD1. The J segment lost 8 bases and the V segment lost 2 bases, leaving 11 bases of the junction unmatched. The CDR3 runs 15 residues. Germline lookup yields CDR1 SGHDN and CDR2 FVKESK. Looking up the rest from reference TRBV14 and TRBJ1-1 gives the full variable domain: EAGVTQFPSHSVIEKGQTVTLRCDPISGHDNLYWYRRVMGKEIKFLLHFVKESKQDESGMPNNRFLAERTGGTYSTLKVQPAELEDSGVYFCASSQIRTGLAEAFFGQGTRLTVV.

This chain joins TRBV28 and TRBJ1-4; D is perhaps TRBD1 (6 bases). The CDR3 is 18 residues long. Between the trimmed V and J ends, which lost 4 bases and 8 bases, there was a span of 26 bases. CDR1 and CDR2 from the germline V gene are MDHEN and SYDVKM. The CDR3 loop reads CASSSVYTGTLKGEKLFF. The CDR3 region has the DNA TGTGCCAGCAGTTCCGTTTACACCGGGACACTAAAGGGGGAAAAACTGTTTTTT.

The gene calls are TRBV6-5 and TRBJ1-4; the D gene is possibly TRBD1 (5 bases). CDR1 and CDR2 (germline): MNHEY, SVGAGI. The CDR3 runs 13 residues. Trimming shortened V by 4 bases and J by 8 bases, and 11 bases separated the two germline ends. This CDR3 reads CASSLTVKEKLFF. The CDR3 DNA sequence: TGTGCCAGCAGTTTGACAGTAAAGGAAAAACTGTTTTTT.

This clone showed up just once. The chain is built from TRBV7-2 and TRBJ2-2, with TRBD2 identical over 8 bases. Germline CDR1 is SGHTA and CDR2 is FQGNSA. After removal of 5 bases from V and 10 bases from J, the junction contained 6 bases not matched to a gene. The CDR3 runs 13 residues. CDR3 region: CASSPGRDPELFF. The CDR3 DNA sequence: TGTGCCAGCAGCCCCGGGAGGGATCCGGAGCTGTTTTTT.

This clone was recorded once. CDR3 sequence: CASSAFGGADQPQHF. DNA for the CDR3: TGTGCCAGCAGCGCCTTTGGAGGGGCGGATCAGCCCCAGCATTTT. The V call is TRBV9, the J call TRBJ1-5; a possible D gene is TRBD1 (5 bases). Trimming removed 3 bases from V and 5 bases from J, with 15 bases in between. In germline, CDR1 is SGDLS, CDR2 YYNGEE. The CDR3 is made up of 15 amino acids.

The rearrangement uses TRBV18 and TRBJ1-2; no reliable D call. Germline assignment: CDR1 KGHSH and CDR2 LQKENI. This CDR3 is built from 11 residues. Trimming removed 5 bases at V and 7 bases at J, with 8 bases between. CDR3 nucleotide sequence: TGTGCCAGCTCAGGTCTCGGTGGCTACACCTTC. Its protein product is CASSGLGGYTF.

The chain employs TRBV27 and TRBJ2-7, with 9 bases lining up with TRBD2. Trimming removed 5 bases from V and 3 bases from J; junction bases left unmatched: 5. Germline-derived CDR1 and CDR2 are MNHEY and SMNVEV (reference sequence). The CDR3 has 14 residues. CDR3 bases: TGTGCCAGCAGTCCTAGCGGGGAAAACTACGAGCAGTACTTC. Translation gives CASSPSGENYEQYF.

The chain joins TRBV27 to TRBJ2-5, with TRBD2 identical over 12 bases. Germline V gives CDR1 MNHEY, CDR2 SMNVEV (reference sequence). The V segment lost 6 bases and the J segment 5 bases; nucleotides outside the gene matches: 7. The CDR3 totals 15 residues. This CDR3 reads CASRPSGGAGETQYF. In DNA, the CDR3 is TGTGCCAGCAGACCTAGCGGGGGGGCCGGGGAGACCCAGTACTTC.

The chain links TRBV7-9 to TRBJ1-2; possible D gene TRBD1, 5 bases. The germline gives CDR1 SEHNR, CDR2 FQNEAQ (reference sequence). The V gene lost 1 base and the J gene lost 6 bases, with 12 bases spanning the gap. The CDR3 spans 14 residues. This chain's CDR3 is CASSLERRGNGYTF. As DNA, the CDR3 is TGTGCCAGCAGCTTAGAGAGGAGGGGAAATGGCTACACCTTC.

CDR3 sequence reads: CASSLESRSSYNEQFF. In nucleotides, the CDR3 is TGCGCCAGCAGCTTGGAGAGCAGGTCTTCCTACAATGAGCAGTTCTTC. The chain combines TRBV5-1 with TRBJ2-1; no clear D gene. Germline V gene lookup returns CDR1 SGHRS and CDR2 YFSETQ. The CDR3 loop spans 16 amino acids. V was pared by 0 bases and J by 1 base, with 11 bases between.